Each of the 2 T cell receptor beta chains below was sequenced from the same sample in a study of cytomegalovirus exposure and HLA in healthy donors. The study ran its PCR with 60 Vbeta and 13 Jbeta primers. The data were produced by immunoSEQ multiplex PCR, yet TCRdb's version contains in-frame clones alone and is incomplete. The sample includes some 140,000 clones, 65% to 80% seen only once; the top ten take about 6.8%. Sequenced material: PBMCs. All receptors come from a man aged 35 to 55 in good health and CMV-seropositive.

V is TRBV11-2 and J is TRBJ1-1; no reliable D call. This CDR3 has 13 amino acids. Germline CDR1 is SGHAT and CDR2 is FQNNGV. The V gene lost 1 base and the J gene lost 13 bases, with 16 bases spanning the gap. CDR3 protein: CASSLAARGNGFF. DNA for the CDR3: TGTGCCAGCAGCTTAGCGGCCCGGGGAAACGGTTTCTTT.

The chain carries TRBV5-1 and TRBJ2-1; the match to TRBD2 covers 9 bases. Germline-derived CDR1 and CDR2 are SGHRS and YFSETQ. This CDR3 region has 14 residues. With V trimmed by 0 bases and J by 15 bases, 10 bases remained unmatched. The CDR3 region has the DNA TGCGCCAGCAGCTTGGGGCCTAGCGGGGATGGTCGGTTCTTC. It is translated as CASSLGPSGDGRFF. Together with reference TRBV5-1 and TRBJ2-1, the CDR3 gives the full variable domain: KAGVTQTPRYLIKTRGQQVTLSCSPISGHRSVSWYQQTPGQGLQFLFEYFSETQRNKGNFPGRFSGRQFSNSRSEMNVSTLELGDSALYLCASSLGPSGDGRFFGPGTRLTVL.